These 17 T cell receptor beta chains were sequenced from one sample in a study of beta chain features in type 1 diabetes. All of the isolated RNA was reverse transcribed, so expressed TCRB transcripts were sequenced. Generated by immunoSEQ multiplex PCR, the TCRdb table keeps only in-frame clones and is missing some. The data hold 640,000 or so clones, with about 14% observed a single time. The antigens of these receptors remain unknown. Study results and limitations: Across all four CD4+ subsets, people with type 1 diabetes showed modestly shorter TCRB CDR3s.

The specimen was naive CD4+ T cells from blood. All receptors come from a young man with type 1 diabetes.

This chain uses TRBV6-5 with TRBJ1-2; D unresolved. Deletions cut 8 bases from V and 2 bases from J, with 12 bases between. Germline values: CDR1 MNHEY, CDR2 SVGAGI. The CDR3 has 13 residues. For the CDR3, the DNA is TGTGCCAGCCGCCAGGACGGCAACTATGGCTACACCTTC. Its translation is CASRQDGNYGYTF.

CDR3 region: CASSATGRDGYTF. The CDR3 bases are TGTGCCAGCAGCGCGACAGGACGGGATGGCTACACCTTC. The chain couples TRBV25-1 to TRBJ1-2, with D possibly matching TRBD1 (6 bases). The CDR3 totals 13 residues. The V end lost 6 bases, the J end lost 6 bases, and 14 bases lay between the germline ends. Germline V gene lookup returns CDR1 MGHDK and CDR2 SYGVNS.

V and J are TRBV10-3 and TRBJ1-1, with TRBD1 matching 9 bases. With V trimmed by 4 bases and J by 4 bases, 7 bases remained unmatched. Germline CDR1 reads ENHRY; CDR2 reads SYGVKD. The CDR3 length is 15 residues. The CDR3 loop reads CAISGATGGITEAFF. The DNA of the CDR3 is TGTGCCATCAGTGGGGCGACAGGGGGAATCACTGAAGCTTTCTTT.

In its sample, this clone was seen a few times. The chain uses TRBV9 and TRBJ2-5; D not resolved. Germline V gives CDR1 SGDLS, CDR2 YYNGEE. Trimming stripped 3 bases from V and 0 bases from J, with 6 bases between. There are 13 residues in the CDR3. CDR3 nucleotide sequence: TGTGCCAGCAGCGAACAATACCAAGAGACCCAGTACTTC. Translated, it gives CASSEQYQETQYF.

This clone came up a few times. V is TRBV28 and J is TRBJ2-1, with 9 positions matching TRBD1. Germline CDR1 and CDR2: MDHEN and SYDVKM. Germline trimming cut 6 bases from V and 8 bases from J; bases unmatched to any gene: 11. CDR3 length: 15 amino acids. CDR3 in DNA: TGTGCCAGCAGCAAAACCGGGACAGGGACCGATGAGCAGTTCTTC. Residues: CASSKTGTGTDEQFF. The entire variable domain, with the rest obtained from reference TRBV28 and TRBJ2-1, is as follows: DVKVTQSSRYLVKRTGEKVFLECVQDMDHENMFWYRQDPGLGLRLIYFSYDVKMKEKGDIPEGYSVSREKKERFSLILESASTNQTSMYLCASSKTGTGTDEQFFGPGTRLTVL.

The J gene is TRBJ1-1, the V gene TRBV5-1; D remains ambiguous. V lost 0 bases to trimming and J lost 11 bases, with 8 bases between them. Germline V lookup: CDR1 SGHRS, CDR2 YFSETQ. The length of the CDR3 is 11 residues. The CDR3 loop is CASSLGRMAFF. The CDR3 DNA is TGCGCCAGCAGCTTGGGCCGGATGGCTTTCTTT.

This clone has a handful of counts. The chain joins TRBV5-6 to TRBJ1-4; 12 bases map to TRBD1. Losses at the gene ends were 3 bases for V and 3 bases for J; bases not matched to a gene: 6. The CDR3 sequence is 17 residues long. The germline gives CDR1 SGHDT, CDR2 YYEEEE. The chain's CDR3 is CASSSGTGGLANEKLFF. For the CDR3, the DNA is TGTGCCAGCAGCTCCGGGACAGGGGGCCTAGCTAATGAAAAACTGTTTTTT. The variable domain in full, completed from reference TRBV5-6 and TRBJ1-4, reads DAGVTQSPTHLIKTRGQQVTLRCSPKSGHDTVSWYQQALGQGPQFIFQYYEEEERQRGNFPDRFSGHQFPNYSSELNVNALLLGDSALYLCASSSGTGGLANEKLFFGSGTQLSVL.

The table lists this clone with a few counts. The V gene is TRBV25-1, the J gene TRBJ2-7; no definite D call. Germline lookup yields CDR1 MGHDK and CDR2 SYGVNS. Trimming took off 4 bases at V and 6 bases at J, with 19 bases between the two ends. The CDR3 runs 15 residues. CDR3 amino acids: CASSGSRHGLGEQYF. CDR3 coding DNA: TGTGCCAGCAGTGGGTCCAGACACGGTTTGGGCGAGCAGTACTTC.

The gene calls are TRBV6-1 and TRBJ2-1; unclear D gene. The V and J ends lost 2 bases and 3 bases respectively, with 8 bases between them. Germline-derived CDR1 and CDR2 are MNHNS and SASEGT. The CDR3 sequence is 14 residues long. CDR3 in DNA: TGTGCCAGCAGTGAAACTGCTAGCTACAATGAGCAGTTCTTC. The encoded protein is CASSETASYNEQFF.

CDR3 nucleotides: TGTGCCAGCAGCAAACCGGGACTAGCAAATGAGCAGTTCTTC. Amino acid sequence: CASSKPGLANEQFF. The V gene is TRBV7-3, the J gene TRBJ2-1; TRBD2 matches 9 bases. The CDR3 totals 14 residues. Per germline, CDR1 SGHTA and CDR2 FQGTGA. Trimming removed 5 bases from V and 7 bases from J; junction bases left unmatched: 6.

The chain employs TRBV28 and TRBJ1-3; no clear D gene. There are 14 residues in the CDR3. Trimming removed 8 bases at V and 4 bases at J, with 15 bases between. Germline CDR1 is MDHEN and CDR2 is SYDVKM. The CDR3 coding sequence is TGTGCCAGCGGCACCACAAGTAACGGAAACACCATATATTTT. Translation gives CASGTTSNGNTIYF. Complete variable domain (other parts from reference TRBV28 and TRBJ1-3): DVKVTQSSRYLVKRTGEKVFLECVQDMDHENMFWYRQDPGLGLRLIYFSYDVKMKEKGDIPEGYSVSREKKERFSLILESASTNQTSMYLCASGTTSNGNTIYFGEGSWLTVV.

As concerns this clone: The same CDR3 is also encoded by other DNA sequences in this sample. This chain links TRBV5-1 with TRBJ1-1; TRBD1 agrees at 8 bases. The V and J ends lost 4 bases and 1 base, in that order; junction bases with no gene match: 3. Germline-derived CDR1 and CDR2 are SGHRS and YFSETQ. The CDR3 is made up of 14 amino acids. The CDR3 DNA reads as TGCGCCAGCAGCCTGGACAGGGCGAACACTGAAGCTTTCTTT. Translating gives CASSLDRANTEAFF.

V usage is TRBV30 and J usage is TRBJ1-5, with 7 bases lining up with TRBD1. Germline V gene sequence: CDR1 GTSNPN, CDR2 SVGIG (reference sequence). The CDR3 consists of 14 residues. With V trimmed by 0 bases and J by 11 bases, 10 bases remained unmatched. The CDR3 coding sequence is TGTGCCTGGAGTGTTTCACAGGTTCAGGGGGCCCAGCATTTT. It encodes CAWSVSQVQGAQHF.

This chain joins TRBV5-6 and TRBJ2-1; possibly TRBD1 for D (6 bases). CDR1 SGHDT and CDR2 YYEEEE come from the germline V gene. The CDR3 runs to 15 residues. V lost 5 bases and J lost 4, with 16 bases in between. For the CDR3, the DNA is TGTGCCAGCAGTTATATCGGGACACAGTACAATGAGCAGTTCTTC. This encodes CASSYIGTQYNEQFF.

This clone has only a few counts. The chain recombines TRBV5-1 with TRBJ2-1, with 13 positions matching TRBD2. The CDR3 is made up of 16 amino acids. The germline V gene has CDR1 SGHRS and CDR2 YFSETQ. V was pared by 1 base and J by 5 bases, with 3 bases of the junction left unmatched. CDR3 in DNA: TGCGCCAGCAGCTTGCGGACTAGCGGGGGTCACAATGAGCAGTTCTTC. Amino acid sequence: CASSLRTSGGHNEQFF.

This clone occurred a few times. This chain joins TRBV29-1 and TRBJ1-2; D not certain. The germline gives CDR1 SQVTM, CDR2 ANQGSEA. Trimming cost V 0 bases and J 8 bases, with 13 bases left between them. There are 13 residues in the CDR3. CDR3 residues: CSVEDGPTRGYTF. In nucleotides, the CDR3 is TGCAGCGTTGAAGATGGGCCGACGCGCGGCTACACCTTC. The whole variable domain, filled in from reference TRBV29-1 and TRBJ1-2, reads SAVISQKPSRDICQRGTSLTIQCQVDSQVTMMFWYRQQPGQSLTLIATANQGSEATYESGFVIDKFPISRPNLTFSTLTVSNMSPEDSSIYLCSVEDGPTRGYTFGSGTRLTVV.

The chain joins TRBV6-1 to TRBJ2-7, with D tentatively TRBD1 (5 bases). The CDR3 loop spans 13 amino acids. In germline, CDR1 is MNHNS, CDR2 SASEGT. V was cut by 11 bases and J by 2 bases, with 16 bases left in between. For the CDR3, the DNA is TGTGCCTTTGCAGGGCAGGTAGCCTACGAGCAGTACTTC. Translating gives CAFAGQVAYEQYF.